Sequencing of this T cell receptor beta chain was carried out in a study of blood T cell repertoires in COVID-19. Trimming pared 5 bases from V and 3 bases from J, leaving 14 bases between. This CDR3 is 15 amino acids long. Germline CDR1 and CDR2: SEHNR and FQNEAQ (reference sequence). Cohorts were based on clinical histories the participants reported. Recovered participants had two consecutive negative NP/OP PCR tests, healthcare professional clearance, or symptom resolution. Sequenced by immunoSEQ multiplex PCR; TCRdb stores in-frame clones only, minus some. The table lists roughly 200,000 clones, 86% of them singletons, with about 9.7% in the top ten.

The rearrangement joins TRBV7-9 to TRBJ2-1, with D possibly being TRBD2 (5 bases). The clonotype originates from a woman aged 30 to 39 who had recovered from COVID-19. Sequenced: PBMCs or T cells enriched from blood (not recorded which). In DNA form, the CDR3 reads TGTGCCAGCAGCCTCGGACTCTTAGGCTACAATGAGCAGTTCTTC. This translates into CASSLGLLGYNEQFF.